This TCR beta chain was sequenced during a study of T cells of healthy individuals. Germline lookup yields CDR1 SNHLY and CDR2 FYNNEI. V was pared by 2 bases and J by 6 bases, with 0 bases of the junction left unmatched. The CDR3 runs to 13 residues. This clonotype has at least ten counts. MiXCR, applied by TCRdb to the 5' RACE reads, yields one record per CDR3 protein. The sample lists tens of thousands of distinct CDR3 sequences, approximately 4.8% occurring once. The chain uses TRBV2 and TRBJ2-1; 8 nucleotides match TRBD2. This TCR was sampled from a female donor in good health. CDR3 DNA sequence: TGTGCCAGCAGTGAAACTAGCGGCAATGAGCAGTTCTTC. Translation gives CASSETSGNEQFF.